This T cell receptor (beta chain) was obtained from a study of shared clonotypes between healthy human individuals. Notes on the study in general: Clonotype sharing among the donors was expected to vary with sequencing depth.

On this clone itself: The target antigen is unknown.

The length of the CDR3 is 16 residues. Germline assignment: CDR1 KGHSH and CDR2 LQKENI. V shed 0 bases and J 8 bases; nucleotides not matched to a gene: 6. Data came from immunoSEQ multiplex PCR; TCRdb stores just in-frame clones and leaves some out. The sample includes 2 million to 2.5 million clones, 85% to 95% of them seen just once. The sequenced material came from naive CD4+ T cells from PBMCs. The subset here: CD45RA+ positively selected. This receptor was obtained from a man younger than 30 in good health. Some clones in this sample may be carry-over from other donors' samples. This chain connects TRBV18 to TRBJ2-1, with 11 positions matching TRBD2. The chain's CDR3 is CASSPPGLAVVHEQFF. As DNA, the CDR3 is TGTGCCAGCTCACCACCGGGACTAGCGGTGGTACATGAGCAGTTCTTC.